This T cell receptor (beta chain) was captured in a study of T cells in Graves' hyperthyroidism and ophthalmopathy. The CDR3 extends over 14 amino acids. The germline CDR1 and CDR2 sequences are SNHLY and FYNNEI. V lost 9 bases and J lost 4; bases outside the gene matches: 9. This clonotype was seen only a few times. RNA transcripts were the template for amplifying TCR beta CDR3 regions. Carried out on the TCR CDR3, a first-round RT-PCR used the HTBI primer set. TCRdb itself ran the multiplex PCR reads through MiXCR, one entry per CDR3 protein. The sample has approximately 690,000 distinct CDR3 sequences, less than 25% seen once. Subjects with ophthalmopathy showed a Clinical Activity Score no lower than 3, a NOSPECS grade no lower than 4, and a duration shorter than 3 months. Patients were excluded for uncontrolled infection, other autoimmune disease, pregnancy or lactation.

The TCR originated in a man younger than 40 with Graves' ophthalmopathy. The genes are TRBV2 and TRBJ1-5; 7 positions agree with TRBD1. Sequenced material: blood. For the CDR3, the DNA is TGTGCCAGTGAAACAGGGGCCGGAAATCAGCCCCAGCATTTT. It is translated as CASETGAGNQPQHF.